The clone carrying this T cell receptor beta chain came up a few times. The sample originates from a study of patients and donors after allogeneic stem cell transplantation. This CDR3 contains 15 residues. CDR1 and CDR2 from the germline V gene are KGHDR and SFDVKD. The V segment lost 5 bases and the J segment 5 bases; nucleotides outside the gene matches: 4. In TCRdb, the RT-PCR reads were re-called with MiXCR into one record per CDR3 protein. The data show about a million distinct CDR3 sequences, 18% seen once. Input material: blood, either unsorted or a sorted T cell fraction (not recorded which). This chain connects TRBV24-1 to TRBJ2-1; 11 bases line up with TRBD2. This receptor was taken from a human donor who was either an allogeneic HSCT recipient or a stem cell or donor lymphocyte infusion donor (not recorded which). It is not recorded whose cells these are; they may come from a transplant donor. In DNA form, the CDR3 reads TGTGCCACCAGTGCTAGCGGGAGGAAACACAATGAGCAGTTCTTC. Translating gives CATSASGRKHNEQFF.